One and the same sample provided the 5 T cell receptor beta chains below, sequenced in a study. TCRdb reprocessed the 5' RACE reads with MiXCR, giving one entry per CDR3 protein. The table records tens of thousands of distinct CDR3 sequences, around a fifth of them present only once. Sequenced material: memory CD4+ T cells sorted from a lymph node. As to subset: memory CD4+ T cells, CD4+CD45RO+CD25-. The origin of the receptors is a female donor with breast cancer.

As for this clonotype: Germline and junction disagree at one end, which may indicate a read error. The chain has TRBV20-1 and TRBJ1-4, with 12 bases fitting TRBD1. This CDR3 comprises 18 residues. Germline lookup yields CDR1 DFQATT and CDR2 SNEGSKA (reference sequence). The CDR3 DNA sequence: TGCAGTGCTAGAGGGATTTGGGACAGGGGGCGCGGTAATGAAAAGCTGTTTTTT. The encoded protein is CSARGIWDRGRGNEKLFF.

V usage is TRBV25-1 and J usage is TRBJ2-5, with D maybe TRBD1 (6 bases). The CDR3 extends over 14 amino acids. V lost 7 bases, J lost 0 bases, and 12 bases lay in between. Germline lookup yields CDR1 MGHDK and CDR2 SYGVNS. The CDR3 spells CASTQRGYQETQYF. The CDR3, as DNA: TGTGCCAGCACCCAGAGGGGGTACCAAGAGACCCAGTACTTC.

Remarks on this clonotype: This may arise from a read error, as a much more abundant clone is one base away. This chain joins TRBV6-1 and TRBJ1-2; D is uncertain. V was clipped by 1 base and J by 8 bases, with 20 bases between them. This CDR3 comprises 16 residues. CDR1 and CDR2 from the germline V gene are MNHNS and SASEGT. CDR3 amino acids: CASSEVIGQRVPGYTF. The CDR3 region has the DNA TGTGCCAGCAGTGAAGTTATTGGGCAGAGGGTGCCCGGCTACACCTTC.

This clonotype is medium-sized in the sample. The V call is TRBV12-3 or TRBV12-4, the J call TRBJ2-7, with 10 positions matching TRBD2. J lost 6 bases, V lost 7 bases, and 6 bases had no gene match. This CDR3 contains 13 residues. CDR3 DNA sequence: TGTGCCAGCACCAGGACTAGCGGCGGCGAGCAGTACTTC. This gives the protein CASTRTSGGEQYF.

The chain links TRBV4-2 to TRBJ2-5; 9 bases match TRBD2. Unmatched junction bases numbered 3, after V lost 4 bases and J lost 3 bases. The CDR3 extends over 14 amino acids. Germline V gives CDR1 LGHNA, CDR2 YNFKEQ. The CDR3 DNA reads TGTGCCAGCAGCCTTAGCGGGGGAGAAGAGACCCAGTACTTC. Protein product: CASSLSGGEETQYF.